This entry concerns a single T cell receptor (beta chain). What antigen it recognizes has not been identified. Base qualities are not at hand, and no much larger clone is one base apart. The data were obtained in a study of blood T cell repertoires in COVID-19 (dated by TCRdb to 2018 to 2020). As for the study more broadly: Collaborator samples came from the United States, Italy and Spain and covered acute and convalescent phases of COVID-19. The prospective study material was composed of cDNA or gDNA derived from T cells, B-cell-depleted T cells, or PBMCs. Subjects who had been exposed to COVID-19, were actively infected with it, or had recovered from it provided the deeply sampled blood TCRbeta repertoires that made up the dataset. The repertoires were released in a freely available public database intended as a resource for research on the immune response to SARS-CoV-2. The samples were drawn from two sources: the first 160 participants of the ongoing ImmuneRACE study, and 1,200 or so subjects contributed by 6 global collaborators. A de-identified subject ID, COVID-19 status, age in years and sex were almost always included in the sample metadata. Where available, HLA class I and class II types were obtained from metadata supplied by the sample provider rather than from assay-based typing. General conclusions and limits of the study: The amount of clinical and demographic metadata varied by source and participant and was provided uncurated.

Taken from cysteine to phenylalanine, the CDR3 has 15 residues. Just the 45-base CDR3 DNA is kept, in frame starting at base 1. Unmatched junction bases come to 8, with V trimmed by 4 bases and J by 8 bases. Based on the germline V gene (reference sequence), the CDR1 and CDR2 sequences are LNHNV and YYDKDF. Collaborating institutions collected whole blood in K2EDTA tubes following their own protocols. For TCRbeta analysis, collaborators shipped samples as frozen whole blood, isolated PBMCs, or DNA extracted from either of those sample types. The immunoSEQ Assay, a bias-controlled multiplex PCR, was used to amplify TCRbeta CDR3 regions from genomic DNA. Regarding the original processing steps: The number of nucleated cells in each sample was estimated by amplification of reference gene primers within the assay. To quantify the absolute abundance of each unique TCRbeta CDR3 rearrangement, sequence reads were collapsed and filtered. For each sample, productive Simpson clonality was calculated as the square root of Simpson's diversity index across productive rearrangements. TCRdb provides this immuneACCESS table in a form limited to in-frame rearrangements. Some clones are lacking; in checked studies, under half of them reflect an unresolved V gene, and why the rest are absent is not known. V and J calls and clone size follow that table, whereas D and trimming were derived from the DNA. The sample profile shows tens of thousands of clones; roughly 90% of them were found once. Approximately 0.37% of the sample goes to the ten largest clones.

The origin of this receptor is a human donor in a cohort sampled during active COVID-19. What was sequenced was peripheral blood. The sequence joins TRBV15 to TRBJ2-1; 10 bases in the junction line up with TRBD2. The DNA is TGTGCCACCAGCATATGGAGCGGGGGGGCATATGAGCAGTTCTTC. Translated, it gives CATSIWSGGAYEQFF.